This T cell receptor (beta chain) was found in a study of graft-versus-host responses after intestinal transplantation (dated by TCRdb to about 2021). Regarding the research as a whole: The transplants that recipients received were multivisceral, liver-intestinal, or isolated intestinal. Bulk TCR-beta CDR3 sequencing was used to track graft-versus-host and host-versus-graft alloreactive T cell clones in the graft, circulation and bone marrow after intestinal transplantation. The cohort enrolled under 25 intestinal transplant recipients including one retransplant, and a few patients lacking pretransplant specimens were excluded. Instead of going to the commercial service, samples from a few later patients were sequenced in-house on an Illumina MiSeq and processed with MiXCR. Donor T cell macrochimerism was defined as a peak of at least 4% donor T cells among recipient peripheral blood mononuclear cells. Anti-thymocyte globulin induction was given to all recipients, followed by maintenance tacrolimus and steroids for two to three years. Alloreactive clones were identified by sequencing pre-transplant mixed lymphocyte reaction products and comparing them with unstimulated pre-transplant donor and recipient T cells. Broader findings and caveats from the paper: Conclusions were limited by the relatively low number and heterogeneity of intestinal transplant patients. Early after transplant, peak levels of circulating GvH clones were found to be associated with declines in HvG clones. GvH clones turned up in recipient bone marrow, with some appearing earlier in ileal mucosa or blood, a pattern consistent with an intestinal mucosal origin. High GvH to HvG T cell clonal ratios were observed in the allografts of patients with donor T cell macrochimerism.

Including cysteine and phenylalanine, the CDR3 has 15 amino acids. The CDR3 DNA has 45 bases and is translated from base 1. V loses 0 bases, J loses 4 bases, and the germline ends lie 13 bases apart. Per the germline V gene, SGHRS is the CDR1 and YFSETQ is the CDR2. To isolate intraepithelial and lamina propria lymphocytes from graft specimens, dithiothreitol, EDTA incubations and collagenase D digestion were used. Bulk TCR-beta sequencing was performed on serial intestinal graft biopsy specimens collected as late as 600 days after transplant. In the case of this clone: No antigen is known for it. Base qualities are missing; no much larger clone stands one base away.

The library came from the immunoSEQ multiplex PCR assay. High-throughput TCR-beta CDR3 sequencing of genomic DNA from most patients was performed by Adaptive Biotechnologies. As for how the authors treated the data: Adaptive's ImmunoSEQ software supplied the TCR sequencing data for around 19 patients, while MiXCR and VDJtools were used to process a few other patients. CDR3 nucleotide sequences shared by donor and recipient were removed because the origin of these sequences could not be assigned. Alloreactive clones required at least 2-fold expansion over unstimulated cells and minimum CFSE-low frequency of 0.002% (template counts) or 0.001% (read counts). Clones detected in sequenced pre-transplant spleen, lymph node, or MLR CFSE-low populations of the donor or recipient were defined as mappable. Cumulative frequency of alloreactive clones was calculated as a percentage of all sequences weighted by copy number. The table was pulled from immuneACCESS by TCRdb, which kept in-frame rearrangements only. Such tables lose some clones; where checked, under half of the loss comes from unresolved V genes, and the rest has no known cause. V and J calls and clone size are as listed in that table; D and trimming were resolved from the DNA. The sample records around 17,000 clones, 75% to 90% of which are singletons. The top ten constitute roughly 20% of the sample.

This sequence originates from a human patient who received an intestinal transplant, so some T cells may come from the graft donor. The input for sequencing was ileum tissue, taken 104 days after intestinal transplant. The sequence links TRBV5-1 to TRBJ1-2; the D gene is perhaps TRBD1, from 6 matching bases. The CDR3 corresponds to CASSLGTERFYGYTF. The base sequence is TGCGCCAGCAGCTTGGGGACAGAACGCTTCTATGGCTACACCTTC.